This entry concerns a single T cell receptor (beta chain). The data stem from a study of OX40 agonist ivuxolimab in advanced cancers. Measured with immunoSEQ multiplex PCR; TCRdb has only the in-frame clones, and not every one. The sample consists of 65,000 to 90,000 clones, 85% to 90% of them appearing once. CDR3 length equals 17 residues. The germline V gene encodes CDR1 SGHVS and CDR2 FNYEAQ. After removal of 5 bases from V and 3 bases from J, the junction contained 11 bases not matched to a gene. This chain uses TRBV7-6 with TRBJ2-2, with 8 nucleotides matching TRBD2. This TCR derives from an adult with an advanced solid tumor such as melanoma, head and neck, liver or kidney cancer. Sequencing was performed on CD4+ or CD8+ T cells sorted from blood, taken in a trial of the OX40 agonist ivuxolimab. As DNA, the CDR3 is TGTGCCAGCAGCCAATCTGCCGGGACTAGATACACCGGGGAGCTGTTTTTT. Its protein is CASSQSAGTRYTGELFF.